This T cell receptor (beta chain) is from a study of cytomegalovirus exposure and HLA in healthy donors. The repertoire was sequenced with immunoSEQ multiplex PCR; TCRdb's copy has only in-frame clones and lacks some. The profile shows about 110,000 clones, around 82% of them singletons. Trimming took off 4 bases at V and 7 bases at J, with 16 bases between the two ends. CDR3 length equals 15 residues. Germline CDR1 and CDR2: MNHNS and SASEGT. The sequence was collected from a woman younger than 30 in good health and CMV-seronegative. V usage is TRBV6-1 and J usage is TRBJ1-4, with D possibly matching TRBD1 (6 bases). The material sequenced was PBMCs. The CDR3 region has the DNA TGTGCCAGCAGTGCCACAGTCACAGGGACTGAAAAACTGTTTTTT. Encoded protein: CASSATVTGTEKLFF.